The 20 T cell receptor beta chains below were found in one sample sequenced in a study of identical twins. From the 5' RACE reads, TCRdb called clonotypes with MiXCR, one entry per CDR3 protein. The table has around 470,000 distinct CDR3 sequences, about 14% seen once. The sample also formed part of further work on yellow fever vaccine responses in identical twins.

The material sequenced was CD4+ T cells sorted from blood. These receptors originate from a woman between 18 and 29 years old in good health.

As for this clonotype: The junction differs from germline at one of its ends, possibly a read error. V usage is TRBV7-7 and J usage is TRBJ2-5, with TRBD1 matching 7 bases. CDR1 and CDR2 from the germline V gene are SSHAT and FNYEAQ (reference sequence). The CDR3 covers 16 residues. The CDR3 nucleotides are TGTGCTAGCAGCCCCCTCCACAGGGGCGCCCAAGAGACCCAGTACTTC. Protein product: CASSPLHRGAQETQYF.

There are a few counts of this clonotype. This rearrangement joins TRBV20-1 to TRBJ2-2; no reliable D call. With 4 bases removed from V and 5 bases from J, the gap between germline ends came to 17 bases. CDR1 DFQATT and CDR2 SNEGSKA come from the germline V gene (reference sequence). This CDR3 has 15 residues. As DNA, the CDR3 is TGCAGTGCTATCGGAACGGTCTCTGGGACCGGGGAGCTGTTTTTT. Its translation is CSAIGTVSGTGELFF.

The chain carries TRBV5-1 and TRBJ1-1; 10 bases align to TRBD1. Looked up from germline, CDR1 is SGHRS and CDR2 is YFSETQ. V lost 4 bases and J lost 4; bases outside the gene matches: 4. The CDR3 totals 14 residues. The CDR3: CASSIGTGVTEAFF. CDR3 in DNA: TGCGCCAGCAGCATAGGGACAGGGGTCACTGAAGCTTTCTTT.

V and J are TRBV10-3 and TRBJ2-5, with 9 positions matching TRBD2. Germline CDR1 and CDR2: ENHRY and SYGVKD. The CDR3 runs 17 residues. J was trimmed by 4 bases and V by 0 bases; bases with no gene match: 9. CDR3 DNA sequence: TGTGCCATCAGTGAGTCGAGTGGAGCGGGAGGAGTAGAGACCCAGTACTTC. This codes for CAISESSGAGGVETQYF.

The gene calls are TRBV18 and TRBJ1-2, with 9 bases aligning to TRBD1. CDR3 size: 15 residues. The V segment lost 4 bases and the J segment 4 bases; nucleotides outside the gene matches: 7. In germline, CDR1 is KGHSH, CDR2 LQKENI. The CDR3, as DNA: TGTGCCAGCTCACAAACTACAGGGGGCGGCTATGGCTACACCTTC. Translating it yields CASSQTTGGGYGYTF. The complete variable domain, with remaining parts taken from reference TRBV18 and TRBJ1-2, reads NAGVMQNPRHLVRRRGQEARLRCSPMKGHSHVYWYRQLPEEGLKFMVYLQKENIIDESGMPKERFSAEFPKEGPSILRIQQVVRGDSAAYFCASSQTTGGGYGYTFGSGTRLTVV.

The chain uses TRBV2 and TRBJ1-6; 7 bases line up with TRBD1. Germline values: CDR1 SNHLY, CDR2 FYNNEI. V was pared by 9 bases and J by 7 bases, with 15 bases of the junction left unmatched. CDR3 length: 16 residues. The CDR3 reads CASLLQPGQYNSPLHF. CDR3 coding DNA: TGTGCCAGTCTCCTTCAACCGGGACAGTACAATTCACCCCTCCACTTT.

The chain has TRBV28 and TRBJ2-3, with no clear D. Trimming pared 7 bases from V and 1 base from J, leaving 6 bases between. Germline values: CDR1 MDHEN, CDR2 SYDVKM. This CDR3 is built from 12 residues. The CDR3 DNA reads TGTGCCAGCATAGAGGGCACAGATACGCAGTATTTT. It yields the protein CASIEGTDTQYF.

A few counts support this clonotype. This chain connects TRBV15 to TRBJ2-5; D tentatively fits TRBD1 or TRBD2 (5 bases each). Trimming cost V 8 bases and J 3 bases, with 10 bases left between them. The CDR3 is made up of 12 amino acids. The germline CDR1 and CDR2 sequences are LNHNV and YYDKDF (reference sequence). CDR3 amino acids: CATRDAKETQYF. In nucleotides, the CDR3 is TGTGCCACCCGGGACGCTAAAGAGACCCAGTACTTC.

The chain carries TRBV29-1 and TRBJ2-7; D remains unclear. Germline CDR1 reads SQVTM; CDR2 reads ANQGSEA. The V and J ends lost 0 bases and 0 bases respectively, with 9 bases between them. The CDR3 loop spans 14 amino acids. CDR3 nucleotides: TGCAGCGTTGAAGAAGGTCAGAGCTCCTACGAGCAGTACTTC. It yields the protein CSVEEGQSSYEQYF.

This clonotype was seen a handful of times. The rearrangement uses TRBV4-1 and TRBJ2-5; the D is unclear. The V gene lost 4 bases and the J gene lost 2 bases, with 14 bases spanning the gap. The germline V gene has CDR1 MGHRA and CDR2 YSYEKL. The CDR3 covers 15 residues. This chain's CDR3 is CASSLFFIGQETQYF. As DNA, the CDR3 is TGCGCCAGCAGCCTTTTTTTCATTGGGCAAGAGACCCAGTACTTC.

The rearrangement uses TRBV18 and TRBJ2-5; 7 bases map to TRBD1. Germline CDR1 and CDR2: KGHSH and LQKENI. With 4 bases clipped from V and 1 base from J, the junction kept 9 bases outside the gene matches. This CDR3 has 16 residues. In DNA, the CDR3 is TGTGCCAGCTCACAAACTAACAACAGGGGCCAAGAGACCCAGTACTTC. Protein: CASSQTNNRGQETQYF.

The chain couples TRBV4-2 to TRBJ2-7, with TRBD2 matching over 13 bases. This CDR3 contains 17 residues. Germline CDR1 and CDR2: LGHNA and YNFKEQ. J lost 2 bases, V lost 5 bases, and 9 bases had no gene match. CDR3 residues: CASSVGGLAGYPYEQYF. CDR3 DNA: TGTGCCAGCAGCGTTGGGGGACTAGCGGGATATCCCTACGAGCAGTACTTC.

A few counts support this clonotype. The J gene is TRBJ2-7, the V gene TRBV6-5; a weak D match, TRBD1 (7 bases). In germline, CDR1 is MNHEY, CDR2 SVGAGI. This CDR3 contains 15 residues. Trimming shortened V by 5 bases and J by 5 bases, and 19 bases separated the two germline ends. The CDR3 reads CASSLSRDSPNEQYF. In DNA, the CDR3 is TGTGCCAGCAGTCTATCGCGGGACAGCCCAAACGAGCAGTACTTC.

V is TRBV25-1 and J is TRBJ2-7, with D uncertain. From germline, CDR1 is MGHDK and CDR2 SYGVNS. There are 11 residues in the CDR3. V dropped 4 bases and J dropped 6 bases, with 7 bases sitting between them. The CDR3 DNA reads TGTGCCAGCAGTGGGGTCGGCGAGCAGTACTTC. It yields the protein CASSGVGEQYF.

This clonotype was observed a handful of times. This chain joins TRBV12-3 or TRBV12-4 and TRBJ2-3, with D unclear. The CDR3 is 14 amino acids. Trimming removed 6 bases at V and 2 bases at J, with 12 bases between. The CDR3 sequence is CASSDGFPTDTQYF. The DNA for the CDR3 is TGTGCCAGCAGCGACGGTTTTCCCACAGATACGCAGTATTTT.

Comments on this clonotype: The junction shows a germline mismatch at one end, possibly a read error. For the CDR3, the DNA is TGTGCCAGCAGCTTAGATAGGTGGACAGGGGGAATCAACAATGAGCAGTCCTTC. It specifies CASSLDRWTGGINNEQSF. The rearrangement links TRBV11-2 to TRBJ2-1, with TRBD1 matching 10 bases. The CDR3 spans 18 residues. Germline CDR1 is SGHAT and CDR2 is FQNNGV. Using reference TRBV11-2 and TRBJ2-1 for the parts outside the CDR3, the full variable domain is EAGVAQSPRYKIIEKRQSVAFWCNPISGHATLYWYQQILGQGPKLLIQFQNNGVVDDSQLPKDRFSAERLKGVDSTLKIQPAKLEDSAVYLCASSLDRWTGGINNEQSFGPGTRLTVL.

In this sample, this clonotype turned up a few times. The rearrangement links TRBV3-1 to TRBJ1-4; D not certain. V gave up 5 bases and J gave up 5 bases, with 3 bases separating them. Germline V gene sequence: CDR1 LGHDT, CDR2 YNNKEL (reference sequence). The CDR3 has 11 residues. The CDR3 coding sequence is TGTGCCAGCAGCTGGAATGAAAAACTGTTTTTT. It encodes CASSWNEKLFF.

The rearrangement joins TRBV6-1 to TRBJ2-7; unclear D gene. The V end was cut by 4 bases, the J end by 4 bases, with 8 bases between. The CDR3 spans 12 residues. Germline CDR1 MNHNS, CDR2 SASEGT. CDR3 in amino acids: CASSGVRYEQYF. The CDR3 DNA reads as TGTGCCAGCAGTGGGGTACGTTACGAGCAGTACTTC.

This clonotype was observed a handful of times. The junction shows a germline mismatch at one end, possibly a read error. The chain joins TRBV6-2 or TRBV6-3 to TRBJ1-1, with 7 bases matching TRBD1. CDR1 and CDR2 (germline): MNHEY, SVGEGT. This CDR3 comprises 14 residues. CDR3 in DNA: TGTGCCAGCAGGAGTACAGGGGTGAACACTGAAGCTTCCTTT. Its protein product is CASRSTGVNTEASF.

There are a few counts of this clonotype. The V call is TRBV10-3, the J call TRBJ2-2; no firm D call. Between the trimmed V and J ends, which lost 8 bases and 4 bases, there was a span of 11 bases. This CDR3 comprises 13 residues. Germline CDR1 and CDR2: ENHRY and SYGVKD. This CDR3 is CAIGSVTTGELFF. The CDR3, as DNA: TGTGCCATCGGGTCCGTGACCACCGGGGAGCTGTTTTTT.